The sequence of this T cell receptor (beta chain) was determined in a study of siplizumab effects on memory and regulatory T cells (dated by TCRdb to the late 2010s). General notes on the study: The study looked at the effect of siplizumab, an anti-CD2 antibody, on alloreactive T-cell subsets in allogeneic mixed lymphocyte reactions made from human PBMCs. General findings and caveats noted by the study authors: The suppressive function of proliferating Tregs from siplizumab cultures was not functionally confirmed. A naive or memory phenotype could not be assigned to roughly 75-97% of proliferating CD4+ or CD8+ clones. Among mappable alloreactive CD4+ clones, an average Treg-derived fraction of almost 70% was observed with siplizumab, compared with roughly 25% in control reactions. Siplizumab significantly reduced the cumulative frequency of alloreactive sequences traceable to unstimulated CD4+ memory T cells. Unstimulated naive T cells appeared to be more diverse than memory T cells, and naive cells seemed to make a substantial contribution to the alloresponse. Because sequences below about 10^-5 frequency were poorly captured, only a minor fraction of alloreactive clones could be mapped to unstimulated subsets.

With respect to this clone: There is no known antigen for this receptor. The input lacks base qualities; no much larger clone sits a single base away.

Library method: the immunoSEQ multiplex PCR assay. Roughly 10^5 TCR templates per sample were assayed on the deep sequencing platform. Genomic DNA extracted from sorted T cells was the material used for TCRbeta CDR3 sequencing. The published analysis was carried out like this. Clonal analysis of TCRbeta CDR3 data was done in the R programming language. Unstimulated samples were compared with post-reaction CFSE-low samples to define alloreactive CD4+ and CD8+ clones. Regulatory or non-regulatory origin of alloreactive CD4+ clones was assigned by matching sequences to the sorted unstimulated Treg and non-Treg repertoires. Imported from immuneACCESS, the table was reduced by TCRdb to in-frame sequences with V and J called. These copies leave out some clones; in studies compared against another copy, an unresolved V gene accounts for under half, and the cause of the remainder is not known. V, J and clone size reflect that table, while D and trimming were determined from the DNA. Within this sample are about 85,000 clones, with 85% to 95% of them counted one time only. Around 18% of the sample belongs to the ten largest clones.

Sorted unstimulated T cells and proliferating T cells recovered from mixed lymphocyte reactions were subjected to TCRbeta CDR3 sequencing. Fresh whole blood from more than 9 HLA-typed healthy donors served as the source for isolating PBMCs. This receptor was taken from a human donor in good health. Sequenced material: CD8+ T cells sorted from blood.

The CDR3 here reads CASSVADPVFSRTEAFF. The sequenced DNA: TGTGCCAGCAGCGTAGCTGACCCGGTTTTTTCTCGAACTGAAGCTTTCTTT. The chain is assembled from TRBV9 and TRBJ1-1; confidence is insufficient to name the D gene. The trim is 0 bases for V and 5 bases for J, with a gap of 20 bases between the germline ends. Sequences SGDLS (CDR1) and YYNGEE (CDR2) are obtained from the germline V gene. Including the terminal cysteine and phenylalanine, the CDR3 comprises 17 residues. The DNA shown is the 51-base CDR3, in frame from base 1.